The 23 T cell receptor beta chains below come from one sample, sequenced in a study of tissue T cells after allogeneic stem cell transplantation. Only in-frame clones appear in the TCRdb table, and some are missing; sequencing was by immunoSEQ multiplex PCR. Of about 3,500 clones in the sample, roughly 53% were seen once. Time point denoted: mouse harvest day 14 after allogeneic transplant. Tail vein injection delivered 10^7 T-cell-depleted bone marrow cells and 10^6 splenic CD5+ T cells. The sequencing sample was made of gut tissue. These receptors came from a female BALB/c mouse given C57BL/6 T cells with graft-versus-host disease after an allogeneic hematopoietic cell transplant.

On this clone itself: The germline and genes are mouse ones. The missing CDR3 end, 1 residue past where the read stops, is filled in from the germline J gene. V usage is TRBV5 and J usage is TRBJ2-1; 7 positions match TRBD2. Looked up from germline, CDR1 is LGHNA and CDR2 is YNLKQL (reference sequence). The V gene end was trimmed by 1 base and the J gene end by 0 bases; junction bases not matched to a gene: 0. The CDR3 is 15 amino acids. This CDR3 is CASSQGLGNYAEQFF. The covered CDR3 bases are TGTGCCAGCAGCCAAGGACTGGGTAACTATGCTGAGCAGTTC.

Note on this clone: Genes and germline are mouse. The read is 1 residue too short to cover the CDR3 end, so that end is filled in from the germline J gene. The V call is TRBV16, the J call TRBJ2-3; possibly TRBD1 for D (5 bases). The CDR3 loop spans 13 amino acids. V lost 2 bases to trimming and J lost 5 bases, with 8 bases between them. Germline V lookup: CDR1 SGHSA, CDR2 FRNQAP. This CDR3 reads CASSLWRGETLYF. The CDR3 DNA, read in part, is TGTGCAAGCAGCTTATGGAGGGGAGAAACGCTGTAT.

This clone was recorded a few times. The gene symbols are mouse symbols. The CDR3 is cut off 1 residue early in the read; its end comes from the germline J gene. This rearrangement joins TRBV3 to TRBJ1-4; possible D gene TRBD1, 5 bases. Germline CDR1 SNHLY, CDR2 FYNGKV (reference sequence). Deletions cut 2 bases from V and 0 bases from J, with 7 bases between. This CDR3 contains 15 residues. CDR3 loop: CASSLQGVSNERLFF. The CDR3 DNA, read in part, is TGTGCCAGCAGCTTACAGGGCGTTTCCAACGAAAGATTATTT.

There are a few counts of this clone. Germline and genes: mouse. The CDR3 sequence: CASSLAGNYAEQFF. The CDR3 bases that were read are TGTGCAAGCAGCTTAGCGGGGAACTATGCTGAGCAGTTC. The chain couples TRBV16 to TRBJ2-1; D unresolved. The read stops 1 residue short of the end of the CDR3; the missing end is completed from the germline J gene. Per germline, CDR1 SGHSA and CDR2 FRNQAP. This CDR3 is 14 amino acids long. V lost 1 base to trimming and J lost 1 base, with 5 bases between them.

Note on this clone: Mouse germline and gene names are used. The sequence runs out 1 residue before the end of the CDR3; the remainder is reconstructed from the germline J gene. The J gene is TRBJ2-4, the V gene TRBV26, with 8 bases identical to TRBD1. Germline trimming cut 4 bases from V and 0 bases from J; bases unmatched to any gene: 3. CDR1 is KGHPV, CDR2 FQNQEV, per germline (reference sequence). The CDR3 runs 15 residues. Partial CDR3 DNA: TGTGCCAGCAGTCCACAGGGGGGTAGTCAAAACACCTTGTAC. Translation: CASSPQGGSQNTLY. Given in full, the CDR3 is CASSPQGGSQNTLYF. The whole variable domain, filled in from reference TRBV26 and TRBJ2-4, reads NSKVIQTPRYLVKGQGQKAKMRCIPEKGHPVVFWYQQNKNNEFKFLINFQNQEVLQQIDMTEKRFSAECPSNSPCSLEIQSSEAGDSALYLCASSPQGGSQNTLYFGAGTRLSVL.

Comment on this clone: The gene names here belong to mouse. This chain's CDR3 is CASSPRDRGYAEQFF. CDR3 DNA (partial): TGTGCCAGCTCTCCCCGGGACAGGGGATATGCTGAGCAGTTC. The chain employs TRBV12-1 and TRBJ2-1; 10 bases fit TRBD1. Coverage ceases 1 residue before the CDR3 finishes, and the germline J gene fills in the end. Unmatched junction bases numbered 4, after V lost 2 bases and J lost 4 bases. The germline gives CDR1 SGHSN, CDR2 HYEKVE. This CDR3 has 15 amino acids.

This clone was observed a few times. Genes and germline are mouse. The DNA ends 1 residue before the CDR3 does, and the rest of the CDR3 is filled in from the germline J gene. This chain joins TRBV13-1 and TRBJ2-2; 7 positions agree with TRBD2. Looked up from germline, CDR1 is NSHNY and CDR2 is SYGAGN. V was clipped by 2 bases and J by 4 bases; unmatched bases: 2. The CDR3 is 14 amino acids. CDR3 DNA, as far as it was read: TGTGCCAGCAGTGACGGGGGGGGCACCGGGCAGCTCTAC. Encoded protein: CASSDGGGTGQLY. In full, the CDR3 is CASSDGGGTGQLYF.

In regard to this clone: Gene names are the mouse ones. CDR3 DNA, as far as it was read: TGTGGTGCTAGGACAATTTCCAACGAAAGATTATTT. It yields the protein CGARTISNERLF. The CDR3 in its entirety is CGARTISNERLFF. The chain joins TRBV20 to TRBJ1-4, with D unresolved. The CDR3 end lies 1 residue beyond the end of the read and is filled in from the germline J gene. Germline CDR1 and CDR2: GFQATS and STVNSAI. The CDR3 contains 13 residues. Trimming cost V 2 bases and J 0 bases, with 4 bases left between them.

Points on this clone: Compared with germline, one end of the junction differs, possibly owing to a read error. Gene names are mouse gene names. The sequenced fragment ends 1 residue before the CDR3 boundary, so the rest is inferred from the germline J gene. The J gene is TRBJ2-5, the V gene TRBV16; possibly TRBD1 for D (6 bases). CDR1 is SGHSA and CDR2 is FRNQAP in the germline V gene. This CDR3 comprises 14 residues. CDR3 in amino acids: CTSSPDSNQDTQYF. The CDR3 DNA, read in part, is TGTACAAGCAGCCCGGACAGTAACCAAGACACCCAGTAC.

Remarks on this clone: Germline and genes here are mouse. The read stops 1 residue short of the end of the CDR3; the missing end is completed from the germline J gene. The chain joins TRBV31 to TRBJ2-5; D not certain. The CDR3 totals 13 residues. The germline gives CDR1 GKSSPN, CDR2 SITVG. V gave up 0 bases and J gave up 4 bases, with 8 bases separating them. The sequenced CDR3 bases are TGTGCCTGGAGTCTAGGGAGGGAAGACACCCAGTAC. Translation: CAWSLGREDTQY. The CDR3 as a whole reads CAWSLGREDTQYF.

To note about this clone: The listed genes are named as in mouse. The read is 1 residue too short to cover the CDR3 end, so that end is filled in from the germline J gene. The rearrangement links TRBV3 to TRBJ2-4, with 8 bases that match TRBD1. Trimming took 1 base from V and 5 from J; bases not matched to a gene: 2. Germline CDR1 is SNHLY and CDR2 is FYNGKV (reference sequence). The CDR3 spans 14 residues. The DNA read from the CDR3 is TGTGCCAGCAGCTTAGGGCAGGGGGCAAACACCTTGTAC. Amino acids: CASSLGQGANTLY. The full CDR3 sequence reads CASSLGQGANTLYF. Drawing the rest from reference TRBV3 and TRBJ2-4, the complete variable domain is GPKVLQIPSHQIIDMGQMVTLNCDPVSNHLYFYWYKQILGQQMEFLVNFYNGKVMEKSKLFKDQFSVERPDGSYFTLKIQPTALEDSAVYFCASSLGQGANTLYFGAGTRLSVL.

In regard to this clone: Gene names and germline refer to mouse. With the read ending 1 residue before the CDR3 end, the germline J gene is used to fill in that end. This chain links TRBV23 with TRBJ2-5; the table's D call of TRBD1 was not tested on the DNA. CDR1 and CDR2 (germline): KGHTA, FQNQQP. This CDR3 contains 18 residues. The CDR3 DNA, read in part, is TGCTCCAGCAGTCAATCAGATAGGGGAGGGACAAACCAAGACACCCAGTAC. Its protein is CSSSQSDRGGTNQDTQY. The entire CDR3 reads CSSSQSDRGGTNQDTQYF.

Remarks on this clone: Mouse names are used for the genes. The read gets to within 1 residue of the CDR3 end, and the germline J gene fills in the rest. This chain links TRBV3 with TRBJ2-4; a weak D match, TRBD2 (6 bases). Trimming took 3 bases from V and 0 from J, leaving 7 bases between them. This CDR3 is 14 amino acids long. Germline V lookup: CDR1 SNHLY, CDR2 FYNGKV (reference sequence). CDR3 sequence reads: CASSFLGSQNTLYF. Incomplete CDR3 DNA: TGTGCCAGCAGCTTTCTGGGGAGTCAAAACACCTTGTAC.

In regard to this clone: Genes and germline are mouse. The observed sequence ends 1 residue before the CDR3 terminus, with the missing tail filled in from the germline J gene. The chain carries TRBV1 and TRBJ1-2, with 9 bases fitting TRBD1. The CDR3 has 17 amino acids. Germline CDR1 NSQYPW, CDR2 LRSPGD (reference sequence). V trimming: 0 bases; J trimming: 0 bases; junction bases outside the gene matches: 5. CDR3 bases read: TGCACCTGCAGTGCAGATTCGGACAGGGGATCAAACTCCGACTACACC. This encodes CTCSADSDRGSNSDYT. The entire CDR3 reads CTCSADSDRGSNSDYTF.

Details on this clone: Gene names refer to mouse genes. The observed sequence ends 1 residue before the CDR3 terminus, with the missing tail filled in from the germline J gene. The rearrangement joins TRBV3 to TRBJ2-3, with D perhaps given as TRBD1 or TRBD2 (6 bases each). Germline CDR1 and CDR2: SNHLY and FYNGKV (reference sequence). The CDR3 extends over 15 amino acids. V lost 2 bases and J lost 3, with 12 bases in between. This CDR3 is CASSLTGARAETLYF. The CDR3 DNA, read in part, is TGTGCCAGCAGCTTAACGGGGGCGCGCGCAGAAACGCTGTAT.

Remarks on this clone: The gene names given are mouse names. The read is 1 residue too short to cover the CDR3 end, so that end is filled in from the germline J gene. V gene TRBV26 combines with J gene TRBJ1-2, with D perhaps TRBD1 (5 bases). CDR1 and CDR2 from the germline V gene are KGHPV and FQNQEV (reference sequence). V lost 4 bases to trimming and J lost 3 bases, with 9 bases between them. The CDR3 extends over 13 amino acids. Incomplete CDR3 DNA: TGTGCCAGCAGTCGAGGGGTCGACTCCGACTACACC. Protein sequence: CASSRGVDSDYT. In full, the CDR3 reads CASSRGVDSDYTF.

Notes on this clone: These gene names are mouse names. The read stops 1 residue short of the end of the CDR3; the missing end is completed from the germline J gene. The V and J genes are TRBV19 and TRBJ1-3, with D unclear. In germline, CDR1 is FNHDT, CDR2 SITEND (reference sequence). The CDR3 length is 14 residues. V dropped 1 base and J dropped 1 base, with 6 bases sitting between them. CDR3 bases read: TGTGCCAGCAGTATACGGCACTCTGGAAATACGCTCTAT. It translates to CASSIRHSGNTLY. The whole CDR3 sequence is CASSIRHSGNTLYF.

Notes on this clone: Germline and genes: mouse. The missing CDR3 end, 1 residue past where the read stops, is filled in from the germline J gene. The J gene is TRBJ1-1, the V gene TRBV31, with 8 bases that match TRBD1. The CDR3 contains 14 residues. J lost 1 base, V lost 0 bases, and 1 base had no gene match. Germline V gene data show CDR1 as GKSSPN and CDR2 as SITVG. CDR3 sequence: CAWSLGTGNTEVFF. The covered CDR3 bases are TGTGCCTGGAGTCTAGGGACAGGGAACACAGAAGTCTTC.

A remark on this clone: Mouse names are used for the genes. The read comes to an end 1 residue before the CDR3 does, leaving the germline J gene to fill in the end. The chain links TRBV26 to TRBJ2-7; 10 bases agree with TRBD1. CDR3 length: 14 amino acids. J lost 4 bases, V lost 5 bases, and 5 bases had no gene match. The germline V gene encodes CDR1 KGHPV and CDR2 FQNQEV (reference sequence). This CDR3 reads CASSAGTGAYEQYF. The covered CDR3 bases are TGTGCCAGCAGTGCCGGGACAGGGGCTTATGAACAGTAC.

Comment on this clone: Genes and germline come from the mouse. The sequenced fragment ends 1 residue before the CDR3 boundary, so the rest is inferred from the germline J gene. This rearrangement joins TRBV13-2 to TRBJ2-3, with TRBD2 as a possible D gene (6 bases). Germline V gene lookup returns CDR1 NNHNN and CDR2 SYGAGS (reference sequence). The CDR3 totals 15 residues. Trimming stripped 1 base from V and 0 bases from J, with 9 bases between. The DNA read from the CDR3 is TGTGCCAGCGGTGATTCGGGGGGTAGTGCAGAAACGCTGTAT. The encoded protein is CASGDSGGSAETLY. The CDR3 reads in full as CASGDSGGSAETLYF.

With respect to this clone: Genes and germline come from the mouse. The read gets to within 1 residue of the CDR3 end, and the germline J gene fills in the rest. The chain combines TRBV3 with TRBJ2-1; D may be TRBD1 (7 bases). This CDR3 has 13 amino acids. Trimming shortened V by 5 bases and J by 6 bases, and 11 bases separated the two germline ends. In germline, CDR1 is SNHLY, CDR2 FYNGKV (reference sequence). CDR3 region: CASSPRGVAEQFF. The sequenced CDR3 bases are TGTGCCAGCAGCCCCAGGGGGGTTGCTGAGCAGTTC.

Concerning this clone itself: At one of its ends the junction is not consistent with the germline gene, which may arise from a read error. The listed genes are named as in mouse. The read ends 1 residue early relative to the CDR3; the germline J gene fills the gap. This same CDR3 is encoded by further DNA sequences in the sample. V and J are TRBV13-2 and TRBJ2-5, with 8 positions matching TRBD2. Germline CDR1 NNHNN, CDR2 SYGAGS (reference sequence). The CDR3 sequence is 16 residues long. The CDR3 sequence: CARGGGRGGREDTQYF. Partial CDR3 DNA: TGTGCCCGCGGGGGGGGACGGGGGGGGCGCGAAGACACCCAGTAC.

Note on this clone: Gene names follow the mouse nomenclature. The read halts 1 residue ahead of the CDR3 end, with the missing end drawn from the germline J gene. The identical CDR3 is also encoded by other nucleotide sequences in the sample. J is TRBJ1-1 and V is TRBV26; 10 bases align to TRBD1. Germline CDR1 and CDR2: KGHPV and FQNQEV (reference sequence). With 6 bases clipped from V and 11 bases from J, the junction kept 9 bases outside the gene matches. This CDR3 has 13 amino acids. CDR3 residues: CASSRGTGEKVFF. CDR3 DNA, as far as it was read: TGTGCCAGCAGCCGCGGGACAGGGGAGAAGGTCTTC.